Listed below are T cell receptor beta chains from one sample, sequenced in a study of cytomegalovirus exposure and HLA in healthy donors. TCRdb keeps only in-frame clones here, not all; method: immunoSEQ multiplex PCR. Among just over 65,000 clones listed, 95% to 97% were seen once. The sample was PBMCs. The receptors were sampled from a woman under 30 in good health and CMV-seropositive. Both conserved end residues are part of each CDR3. The order of the fields is clone size, J gene, D gene, V gene, CDR3 protein, CDR3 DNA. D genes are given only for firm matches. Rows may omit the clone size; those that give it use once, few, many or a size class.

clone size: -
J gene: TRBJ1-3
D gene: -
V gene: TRBV28
CDR3 protein: CASSFGSSGNTIYF
CDR3 DNA: TGTGCCAGCAGTTTCGGGAGCTCTGGAAACACCATATATTTT

clone size: -
J gene: TRBJ1-5
D gene: -
V gene: TRBV28
CDR3 protein: CASSLEANQPQHF
CDR3 DNA: TGTGCCAGCAGTTTGGAGGCCAATCAGCCCCAGCATTTT

clone size: -
J gene: TRBJ2-7
D gene: TRBD2
V gene: TRBV6-5
CDR3 protein: CASSYSGGRTSYEQYF
CDR3 DNA: TGTGCCAGCAGTTACTCGGGCGGGAGGACCTCCTACGAGCAGTACTTC

clone size: -
J gene: TRBJ2-1
D gene: TRBD2
V gene: TRBV30
CDR3 protein: CAWSPRGLGEQFF
CDR3 DNA: TGTGCCTGGAGTCCCCGGGGACTAGGTGAGCAGTTCTTC

clone size: -
J gene: TRBJ2-5
D gene: TRBD2
V gene: TRBV7-8
CDR3 protein: CASSLIRGQDGTSGRRRETQYF
CDR3 DNA: TGTGCCAGCAGCTTAATAAGAGGACAGGACGGGACTAGCGGGAGAAGGAGGGAGACCCAGTACTTC

clone size: -
J gene: TRBJ2-5
D gene: -
V gene: TRBV5-1
CDR3 protein: CASSLATTGLGAQETQYF
CDR3 DNA: TGCGCCAGCAGCCTCGCCACTACAGGTTTGGGGGCCCAAGAGACCCAGTACTTC

clone size: -
J gene: TRBJ1-3
D gene: TRBD1
V gene: TRBV10-3
CDR3 protein: CAISGPQGASGNTIYF
CDR3 DNA: TGTGCCATCAGTGGGCCCCAGGGGGCATCAGGAAACACCATATATTTT

clone size: once
J gene: TRBJ2-5
D gene: -
V gene: TRBV28
CDR3 protein: CASRSSFQETQYF
CDR3 DNA: TGTGCCAGCAGGTCCTCGTTCCAAGAGACCCAGTACTTC

clone size: -
J gene: TRBJ2-7
D gene: -
V gene: TRBV13
CDR3 protein: CASSLGQGDNSYF
CDR3 DNA: TGTGCCAGCAGCTTAGGACAGGGAGACAATTCGTACTTC

clone size: -
J gene: TRBJ2-2
D gene: TRBD2
V gene: TRBV5-4
CDR3 protein: CASSLDTSGTGELFF
CDR3 DNA: TGTGCCAGCAGCTTGGATACTAGCGGGACCGGGGAGCTGTTTTTT

clone size: -
J gene: TRBJ1-1
D gene: -
V gene: TRBV6-1
CDR3 protein: CASCQLGEAEAFF
CDR3 DNA: TGTGCCAGCTGCCAATTAGGGGAAGCTGAAGCTTTCTTT

clone size: -
J gene: TRBJ1-1
D gene: TRBD1
V gene: TRBV5-4
CDR3 protein: CASSFLTGGLKTEAFF
CDR3 DNA: TGTGCCAGCAGCTTTTTGACAGGGGGTTTGAAGACTGAAGCTTTCTTT

clone size: -
J gene: TRBJ2-2
D gene: -
V gene: TRBV27
CDR3 protein: CASGFSTGELFF
CDR3 DNA: TGTGCCAGCGGTTTCAGCACCGGGGAGCTGTTTTTT

clone size: -
J gene: TRBJ2-5
D gene: -
V gene: TRBV12-5
CDR3 protein: CASGHSMETQYF
CDR3 DNA: TGTGCTAGTGGCCATTCTATGGAGACCCAGTACTTC

clone size: -
J gene: TRBJ2-5
D gene: -
V gene: TRBV7-8
CDR3 protein: CASSLHRQGGKETQYF
CDR3 DNA: TGTGCCAGCAGCCTACATCGACAGGGCGGGAAGGAGACCCAGTACTTC

clone size: -
J gene: TRBJ2-5
D gene: -
V gene: TRBV7-2
CDR3 protein: CASSASSGLETQYF
CDR3 DNA: TGTGCCAGCAGCGCAAGCTCAGGGTTAGAGACCCAGTACTTC

clone size: -
J gene: TRBJ1-1
D gene: -
V gene: TRBV28
CDR3 protein: CASSSSITEAFF
CDR3 DNA: TGTGCCAGCAGTTCGAGTATCACTGAAGCTTTCTTT

clone size: -
J gene: TRBJ2-1
D gene: TRBD2
V gene: TRBV30
CDR3 protein: CAWIPSGRYNEQFF
CDR3 DNA: TGTGCCTGGATTCCTAGCGGGAGATACAATGAGCAGTTCTTC

clone size: -
J gene: TRBJ2-7
D gene: TRBD1
V gene: TRBV5-6
CDR3 protein: CASSFRTGATYEQYF
CDR3 DNA: TGTGCCAGCAGCTTTAGGACAGGCGCAACCTACGAGCAGTACTTC

clone size: -
J gene: TRBJ1-4
D gene: TRBD1
V gene: TRBV15
CDR3 protein: CATSLRQGANNEKLFF
CDR3 DNA: TGTGCCACCAGCCTAAGACAGGGGGCTAACAATGAAAAACTGTTTTTT

clone size: -
J gene: TRBJ1-4
D gene: -
V gene: TRBV15
CDR3 protein: CATSRDRVLNEKLFF
CDR3 DNA: TGTGCCACCAGCAGAGACAGGGTGCTTAATGAAAAACTGTTTTTT

clone size: -
J gene: TRBJ2-7
D gene: TRBD2
V gene: TRBV18
CDR3 protein: CASSPAKGLAGEQYF
CDR3 DNA: TGTGCCAGCTCACCCGCCAAGGGACTAGCGGGAGAGCAGTACTTC

clone size: -
J gene: TRBJ2-7
D gene: -
V gene: TRBV5-1
CDR3 protein: CATPGPGQKPSYEQYF
CDR3 DNA: TGCGCCACCCCTGGGCCGGGACAAAAACCATCCTACGAGCAGTACTTC

clone size: -
J gene: TRBJ2-2
D gene: TRBD1
V gene: TRBV6-4
CDR3 protein: CASSDGQGAGELFF
CDR3 DNA: TGTGCCAGCAGTGACGGACAGGGGGCCGGGGAGCTGTTTTTT

clone size: -
J gene: TRBJ2-7
D gene: TRBD1
V gene: TRBV11-1
CDR3 protein: CASRQPGQGYEQYF
CDR3 DNA: TGTGCCAGCAGGCAACCTGGACAGGGATACGAGCAGTACTTC

clone size: once
J gene: TRBJ2-1
D gene: TRBD2
V gene: TRBV7-3
CDR3 protein: CASSTLAGYNEQFF
CDR3 DNA: TGTGCCAGCAGCACTCTAGCGGGGTACAATGAGCAGTTCTTC

clone size: -
J gene: TRBJ2-7
D gene: TRBD2
V gene: TRBV10-3
CDR3 protein: CAISDGRTSGSYEQYF
CDR3 DNA: TGTGCCATCAGCGATGGAAGGACTAGCGGTAGTTACGAGCAGTACTTC

clone size: few
J gene: TRBJ1-5
D gene: TRBD1
V gene: TRBV7-9
CDR3 protein: CASSLGQGLGPQHF
CDR3 DNA: TGTGCCAGCAGCTTGGGACAGGGGCTGGGGCCCCAGCATTTT

clone size: -
J gene: TRBJ2-7
D gene: -
V gene: TRBV5-4
CDR3 protein: CASSAAALGNWKGSSYEQYF
CDR3 DNA: TGTGCCAGCAGCGCCGCCGCACTAGGCAATTGGAAAGGAAGCTCCTACGAGCAGTACTTC

clone size: once
J gene: TRBJ2-7
D gene: TRBD1
V gene: TRBV7-9
CDR3 protein: CASSFPFGTGGFNEQYF
CDR3 DNA: TGTGCCAGCAGCTTTCCTTTTGGAACAGGGGGCTTCAACGAGCAGTACTTC

clone size: -
J gene: TRBJ2-3
D gene: TRBD2
V gene: TRBV4-2
CDR3 protein: CASSQTLGLAGVEFWDTQYF
CDR3 DNA: TGTGCCAGCAGCCAAACCCTAGGACTAGCGGGAGTGGAATTTTGGGATACGCAGTATTTT

clone size: -
J gene: TRBJ2-7
D gene: TRBD1
V gene: TRBV9
CDR3 protein: CASSVLGDRGHEQYF
CDR3 DNA: TGTGCCAGCAGCGTACTAGGAGACAGGGGTCACGAGCAGTACTTC

clone size: -
J gene: TRBJ1-1
D gene: -
V gene: TRBV6-4
CDR3 protein: CASSDPPTVEAFF
CDR3 DNA: TGTGCCAGCAGTGACCCGCCTACAGTGGAAGCTTTCTTT

clone size: -
J gene: TRBJ2-2
D gene: -
V gene: TRBV18
CDR3 protein: CASSPEENTGELFF
CDR3 DNA: TGTGCCAGCTCACCTGAGGAGAACACCGGGGAGCTGTTTTTT

clone size: -
J gene: TRBJ1-2
D gene: -
V gene: TRBV15
CDR3 protein: CATSRDGLTVYGYTF
CDR3 DNA: TGTGCCACCAGCAGAGATGGACTTACGGTCTATGGCTACACCTTC

clone size: -
J gene: TRBJ2-5
D gene: -
V gene: TRBV7-3
CDR3 protein: CASSSSPGRETQYF
CDR3 DNA: TGTGCCAGCAGCTCCAGCCCAGGGAGGGAGACCCAGTACTTC